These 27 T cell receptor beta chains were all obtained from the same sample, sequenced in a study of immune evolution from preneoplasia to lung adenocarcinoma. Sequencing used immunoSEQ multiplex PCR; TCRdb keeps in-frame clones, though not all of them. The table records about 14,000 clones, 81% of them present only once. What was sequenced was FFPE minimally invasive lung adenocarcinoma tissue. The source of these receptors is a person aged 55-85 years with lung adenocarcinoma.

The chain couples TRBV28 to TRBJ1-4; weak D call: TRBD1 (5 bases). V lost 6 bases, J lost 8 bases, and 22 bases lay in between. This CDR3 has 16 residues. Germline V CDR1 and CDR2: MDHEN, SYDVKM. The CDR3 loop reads CASRRQRLVKGEKLFF. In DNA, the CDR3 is TGTGCCAGCAGACGACAGCGTCTCGTAAAGGGAGAAAAACTGTTTTTT.

CDR3 sequence (DNA): TGTGCCTGGAGTCCCTCAGGAGGATACGAAAAACTGTTTTTT. Translated: CAWSPSGGYEKLFF. The chain employs TRBV30 and TRBJ1-4; D gene unclear. Germline CDR1 is GTSNPN and CDR2 is SVGIG (reference sequence). V lost 2 bases and J lost 8, with 15 bases in between. CDR3 length equals 14 residues.

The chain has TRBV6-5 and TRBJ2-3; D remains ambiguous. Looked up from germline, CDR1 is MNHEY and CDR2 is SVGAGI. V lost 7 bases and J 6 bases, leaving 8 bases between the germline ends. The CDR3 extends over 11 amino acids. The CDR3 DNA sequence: TGTGCCAGCACGGCCCGGGATACGCAGTATTTT. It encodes CASTARDTQYF.

The CDR3 DNA reads as TGTGCCAGAAGCCCGAGGGCCCAAGAGACCCAGTACTTC. This sequence encodes CARSPRAQETQYF. The V gene is TRBV5-3, the J gene TRBJ2-5, with D tentatively TRBD2 (5 bases). TRBV5-3 is treated as an ORF (open reading frame) with a function not yet certain. This CDR3 is built from 13 residues. Trimming took 4 bases from V and 1 from J, leaving 8 bases between them.

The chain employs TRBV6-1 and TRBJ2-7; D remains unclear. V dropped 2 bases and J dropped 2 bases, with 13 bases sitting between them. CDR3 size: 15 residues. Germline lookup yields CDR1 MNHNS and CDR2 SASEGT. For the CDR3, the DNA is TGTGCCAGCAGTGAAAGTGGCGGAGCGACCTACGAGCAGTACTTC. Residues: CASSESGGATYEQYF.

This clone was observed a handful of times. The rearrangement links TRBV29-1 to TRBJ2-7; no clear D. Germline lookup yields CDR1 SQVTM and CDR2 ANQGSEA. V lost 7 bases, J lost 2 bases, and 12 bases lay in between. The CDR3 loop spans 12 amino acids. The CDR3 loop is CSGLSEPYEQYF. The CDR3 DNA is TGCAGCGGCTTGTCGGAGCCCTACGAGCAGTACTTC.

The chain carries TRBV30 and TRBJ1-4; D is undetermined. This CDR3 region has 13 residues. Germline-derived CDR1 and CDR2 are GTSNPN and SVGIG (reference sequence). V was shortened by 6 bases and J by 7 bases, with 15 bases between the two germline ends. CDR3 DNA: TGTGCCTGTCAACCAGCTAATGGTGAAAAACTGTTTTTT. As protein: CACQPANGEKLFF.

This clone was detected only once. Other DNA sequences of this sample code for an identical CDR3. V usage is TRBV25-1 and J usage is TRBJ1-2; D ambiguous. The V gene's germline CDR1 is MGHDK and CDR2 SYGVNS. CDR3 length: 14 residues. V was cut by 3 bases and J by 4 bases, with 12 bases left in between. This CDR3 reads CASSESPATYGYTF. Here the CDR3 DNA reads TGTGCCAGCAGTGAGAGCCCGGCCACCTATGGCTACACCTTC.

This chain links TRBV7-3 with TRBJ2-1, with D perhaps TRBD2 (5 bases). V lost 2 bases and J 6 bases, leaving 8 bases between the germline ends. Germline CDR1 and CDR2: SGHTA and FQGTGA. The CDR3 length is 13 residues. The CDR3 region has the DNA TGTGCCAGCAGCTTAGGACTTGGCAATGAGCAGTTCTTC. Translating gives CASSLGLGNEQFF.

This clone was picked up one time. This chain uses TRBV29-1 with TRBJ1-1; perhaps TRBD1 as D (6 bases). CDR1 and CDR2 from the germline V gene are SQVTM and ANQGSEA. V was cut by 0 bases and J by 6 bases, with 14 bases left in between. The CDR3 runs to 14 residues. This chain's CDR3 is CSVEDSRGASEAFF. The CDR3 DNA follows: TGCAGCGTTGAAGATTCAAGGGGGGCTTCTGAAGCTTTCTTT.

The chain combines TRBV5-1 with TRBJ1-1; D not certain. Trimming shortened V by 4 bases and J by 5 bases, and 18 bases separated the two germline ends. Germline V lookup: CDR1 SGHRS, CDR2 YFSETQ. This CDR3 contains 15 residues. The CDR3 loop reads CASSQGGIANTEAFF. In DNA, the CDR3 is TGCGCCAGCAGCCAAGGAGGGATAGCGAATACTGAAGCTTTCTTT.

The CDR3 DNA sequence: TGCGCCAGCAGCTATCTTGGGGCAGATACGCAGTATTTT. Protein sequence: CASSYLGADTQYF. This chain connects TRBV5-1 to TRBJ2-3; D gene uncertain. Trimming took off 3 bases at V and 4 bases at J, with 9 bases between the two ends. The CDR3 length is 13 residues. Germline CDR1 is SGHRS and CDR2 is YFSETQ.

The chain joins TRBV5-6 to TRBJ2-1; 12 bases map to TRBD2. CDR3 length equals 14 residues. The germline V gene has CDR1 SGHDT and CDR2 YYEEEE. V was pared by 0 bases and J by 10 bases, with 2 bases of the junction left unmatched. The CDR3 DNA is TGTGCCAGCAGCTTGGGGACTAGCGGGATCGAGCAGTTCTTC. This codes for CASSLGTSGIEQFF. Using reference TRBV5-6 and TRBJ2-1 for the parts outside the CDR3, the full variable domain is DAGVTQSPTHLIKTRGQQVTLRCSPKSGHDTVSWYQQALGQGPQFIFQYYEEEERQRGNFPDRFSGHQFPNYSSELNVNALLLGDSALYLCASSLGTSGIEQFFGPGTRLTVL.

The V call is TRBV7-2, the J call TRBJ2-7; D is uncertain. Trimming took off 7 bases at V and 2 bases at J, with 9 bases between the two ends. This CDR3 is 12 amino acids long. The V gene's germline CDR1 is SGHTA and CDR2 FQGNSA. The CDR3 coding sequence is TGTGCCAGCACTAAGAGCACCTACGAGCAGTACTTC. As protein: CASTKSTYEQYF.

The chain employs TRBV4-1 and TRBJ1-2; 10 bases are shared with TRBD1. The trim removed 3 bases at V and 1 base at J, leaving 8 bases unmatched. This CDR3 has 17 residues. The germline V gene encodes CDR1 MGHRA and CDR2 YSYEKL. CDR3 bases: TGCGCCAGCAGCCATACAGGACAGGGGGGCGATAACTATGGCTACACCTTC. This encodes CASSHTGQGGDNYGYTF.

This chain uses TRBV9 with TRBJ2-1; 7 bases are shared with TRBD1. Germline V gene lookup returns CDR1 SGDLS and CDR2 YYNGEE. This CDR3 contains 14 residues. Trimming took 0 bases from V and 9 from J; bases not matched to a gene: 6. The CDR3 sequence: CASSVEQGFGEQFF. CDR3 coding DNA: TGTGCCAGCAGCGTAGAACAGGGGTTCGGTGAGCAGTTCTTC. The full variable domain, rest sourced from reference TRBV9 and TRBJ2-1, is DSGVTQTPKHLITATGQRVTLRCSPRSGDLSVYWYQQSLDQGLQFLIQYYNGEERAKGNILERFSAQQFPDLHSELNLSSLELGDSALYFCASSVEQGFGEQFFGPGTRLTVL.

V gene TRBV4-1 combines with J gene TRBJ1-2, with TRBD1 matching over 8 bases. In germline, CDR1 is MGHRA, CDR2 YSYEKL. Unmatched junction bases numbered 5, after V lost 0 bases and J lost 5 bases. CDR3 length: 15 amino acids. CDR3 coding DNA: TGCGCCAGCAGCCAAGATGACAGGGGAGGTTATGGCTACACCTTC. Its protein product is CASSQDDRGGYGYTF.

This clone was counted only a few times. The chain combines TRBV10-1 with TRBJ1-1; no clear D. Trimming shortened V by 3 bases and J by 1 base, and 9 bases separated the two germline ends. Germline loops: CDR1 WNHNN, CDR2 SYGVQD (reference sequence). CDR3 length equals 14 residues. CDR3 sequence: CASSDQSGNTEAFF. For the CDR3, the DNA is TGCGCCAGCAGTGATCAGAGTGGGAACACTGAAGCTTTCTTT.

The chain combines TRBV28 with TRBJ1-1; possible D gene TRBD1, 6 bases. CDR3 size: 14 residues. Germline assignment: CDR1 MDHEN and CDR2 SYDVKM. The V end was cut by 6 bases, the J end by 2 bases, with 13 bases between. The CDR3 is CASRTRGGNTEAFF. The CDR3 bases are TGTGCCAGCAGGACTAGGGGGGGAAACACTGAAGCTTTCTTT.

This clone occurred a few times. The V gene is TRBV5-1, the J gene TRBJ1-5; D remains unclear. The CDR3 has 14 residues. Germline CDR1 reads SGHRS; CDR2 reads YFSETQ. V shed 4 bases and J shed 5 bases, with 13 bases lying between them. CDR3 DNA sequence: TGCGCCAGCAGCGTAGACGGTGGGGATCAGCCCCAGCATTTT. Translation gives CASSVDGGDQPQHF.

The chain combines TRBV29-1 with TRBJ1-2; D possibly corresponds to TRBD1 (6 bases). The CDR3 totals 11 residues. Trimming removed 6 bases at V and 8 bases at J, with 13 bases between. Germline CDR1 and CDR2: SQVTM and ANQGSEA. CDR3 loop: CSVQGVGGYTF. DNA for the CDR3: TGCAGCGTACAGGGCGTTGGGGGCTACACCTTC.

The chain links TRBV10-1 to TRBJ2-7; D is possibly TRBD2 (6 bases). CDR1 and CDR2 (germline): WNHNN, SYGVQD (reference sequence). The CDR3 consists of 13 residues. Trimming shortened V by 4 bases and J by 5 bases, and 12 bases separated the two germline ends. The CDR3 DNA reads TGCGCCAGCAGTGGGGCAGCGGGCCACGAGCAGTACTTC. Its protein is CASSGAAGHEQYF.

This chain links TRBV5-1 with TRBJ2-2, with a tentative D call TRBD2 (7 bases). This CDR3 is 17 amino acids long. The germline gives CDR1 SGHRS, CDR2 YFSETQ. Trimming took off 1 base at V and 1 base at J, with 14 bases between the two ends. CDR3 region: CASSLSPGGQNTGELFF. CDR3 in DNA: TGCGCCAGCAGCTTGTCTCCCGGGGGGCAGAACACCGGGGAGCTGTTTTTT.

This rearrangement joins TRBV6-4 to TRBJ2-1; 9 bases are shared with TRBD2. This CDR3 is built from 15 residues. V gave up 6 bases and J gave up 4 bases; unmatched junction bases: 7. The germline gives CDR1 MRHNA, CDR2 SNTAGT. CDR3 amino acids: CASRGEAGGYNEQFF. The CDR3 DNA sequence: TGTGCCAGCAGAGGGGAAGCGGGGGGTTACAATGAGCAGTTCTTC.

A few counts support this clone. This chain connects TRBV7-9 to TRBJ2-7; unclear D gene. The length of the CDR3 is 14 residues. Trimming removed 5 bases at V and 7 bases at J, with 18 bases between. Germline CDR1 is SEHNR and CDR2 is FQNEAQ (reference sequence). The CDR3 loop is CASSARAIGGEQYF. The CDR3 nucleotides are TGTGCCAGCAGCGCCCGGGCCATCGGTGGAGAGCAGTACTTC.

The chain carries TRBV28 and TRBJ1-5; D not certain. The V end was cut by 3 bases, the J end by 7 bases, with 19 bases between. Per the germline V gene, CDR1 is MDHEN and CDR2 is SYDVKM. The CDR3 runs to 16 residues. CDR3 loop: CASSFFSRGWEQPQHF. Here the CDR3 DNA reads TGTGCCAGCAGTTTTTTCAGTCGGGGATGGGAACAGCCCCAGCATTTT.

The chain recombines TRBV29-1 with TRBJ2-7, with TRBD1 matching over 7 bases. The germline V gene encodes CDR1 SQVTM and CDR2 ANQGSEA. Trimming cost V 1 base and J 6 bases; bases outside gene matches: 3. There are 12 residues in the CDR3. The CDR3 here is CSVEVPGGEQYF. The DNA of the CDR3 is TGCAGCGTTGAAGTCCCAGGGGGCGAGCAGTACTTC.